The source of this TCR beta chain is a study of T-cell memory formation after mild COVID-19. As for the study in general: Across donors, TCR clusters were largely donor specific. The study's findings and limits: There was no confirmation that second-wave clones peaking on day 37 were SARS-CoV-2 specific. Pre-infection memory contained some responding clones, which suggested that cross-reactive memory had joined.

MiXCR, applied by TCRdb to the 5' RACE reads, yields one record per CDR3 protein. This table has under 550,000 distinct CDR3 sequences, 18% appearing once. V was cut by 1 base and J by 2 bases, with 5 bases left in between. CDR3 length: 14 residues. Germline values: CDR1 SEHNR, CDR2 FQNEAQ (reference sequence). This clonotype was seen a few times. Its target is unknown. The sample was PBMCs or a T cell subset sorted from them (not recorded which). The rearrangement uses TRBV7-9 and TRBJ2-2; D remains ambiguous. The origin of this receptor is an adult woman who had mild COVID-19 (a few samples of this study predate the infection). Cell type and time point are not known. CDR3 in amino acids: CASSLVSNTGELFF. DNA for the CDR3: TGTGCCAGCAGCTTAGTCAGCAACACCGGGGAGCTGTTTTTT.